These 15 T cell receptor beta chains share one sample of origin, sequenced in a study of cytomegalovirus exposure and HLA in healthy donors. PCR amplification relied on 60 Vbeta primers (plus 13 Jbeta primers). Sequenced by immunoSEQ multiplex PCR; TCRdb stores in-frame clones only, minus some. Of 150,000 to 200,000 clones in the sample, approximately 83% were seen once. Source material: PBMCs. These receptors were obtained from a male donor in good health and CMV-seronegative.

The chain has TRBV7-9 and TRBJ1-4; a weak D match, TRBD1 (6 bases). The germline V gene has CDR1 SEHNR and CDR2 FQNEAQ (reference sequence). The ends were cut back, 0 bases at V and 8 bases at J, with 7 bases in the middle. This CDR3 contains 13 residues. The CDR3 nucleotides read TGTGCCAGCAGCTTAGCGGGGGCAGAAAAACTGTTTTTT. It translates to CASSLAGAEKLFF.

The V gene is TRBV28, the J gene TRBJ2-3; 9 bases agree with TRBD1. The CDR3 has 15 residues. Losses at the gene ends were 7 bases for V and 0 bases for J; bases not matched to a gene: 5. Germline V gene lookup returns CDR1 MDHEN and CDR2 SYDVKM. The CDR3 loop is CASTLGTGSTDTQYF. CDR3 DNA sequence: TGTGCCAGCACCCTGGGGACAGGGAGCACAGATACGCAGTATTTT.

DNA for the CDR3: TGTGCCAGTAGTTTTTACCTCAGGGCTGGCGGCTATGGCTACACCTTC. This gives the protein CASSFYLRAGGYGYTF. The chain uses TRBV19 and TRBJ1-2; a possible D gene is TRBD1 (5 bases). The CDR3 length is 16 residues. In germline, CDR1 is LNHDA, CDR2 SQIVND (reference sequence). V lost 5 bases and J lost 4, with 20 bases in between.

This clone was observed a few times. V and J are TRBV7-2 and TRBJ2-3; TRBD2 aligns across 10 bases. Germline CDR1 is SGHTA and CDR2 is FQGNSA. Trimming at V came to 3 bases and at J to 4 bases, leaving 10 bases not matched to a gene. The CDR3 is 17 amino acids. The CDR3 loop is CASSFLPAGGRSDTQYF. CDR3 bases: TGTGCCAGCAGCTTCCTACCAGCGGGGGGGCGATCAGATACGCAGTATTTT. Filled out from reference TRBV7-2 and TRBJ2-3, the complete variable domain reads GAGVSQSPSNKVTEKGKDVELRCDPISGHTALYWYRQSLGQGLEFLIYFQGNSAPDKSGLPSDRFSAERTGGSVSTLTIQRTQQEDSAVYLCASSFLPAGGRSDTQYFGPGTRLTVL.

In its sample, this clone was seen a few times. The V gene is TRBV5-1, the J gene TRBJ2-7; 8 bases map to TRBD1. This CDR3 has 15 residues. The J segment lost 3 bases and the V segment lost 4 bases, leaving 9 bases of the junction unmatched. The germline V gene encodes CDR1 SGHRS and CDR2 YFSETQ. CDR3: CASSPLTGEDYEQYF. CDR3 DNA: TGCGCCAGCAGCCCACTGACAGGGGAAGACTACGAGCAGTACTTC.

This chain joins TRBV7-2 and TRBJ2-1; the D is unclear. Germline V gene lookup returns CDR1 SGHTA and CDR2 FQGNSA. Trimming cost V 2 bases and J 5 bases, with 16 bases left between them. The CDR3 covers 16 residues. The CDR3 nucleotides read TGTGCCAGCAGCTTAAACCCCGTTGGAGCGAACAATGAGCAGTTCTTC. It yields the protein CASSLNPVGANNEQFF. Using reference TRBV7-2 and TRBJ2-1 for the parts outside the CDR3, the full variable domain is GAGVSQSPSNKVTEKGKDVELRCDPISGHTALYWYRQSLGQGLEFLIYFQGNSAPDKSGLPSDRFSAERTGGSVSTLTIQRTQQEDSAVYLCASSLNPVGANNEQFFGPGTRLTVL.

The CDR3 reads CASSEAQGANIQYF. Here the CDR3 DNA reads TGTGCCAGCAGTGAAGCCCAGGGGGCGAACATTCAGTACTTC. This chain joins TRBV6-1 and TRBJ2-4, with 8 positions matching TRBD1. The CDR3 is made up of 14 amino acids. J gave up 7 bases and V 0 bases, and 2 bases lay outside the gene matches. From germline, CDR1 is MNHNS and CDR2 SASEGT.

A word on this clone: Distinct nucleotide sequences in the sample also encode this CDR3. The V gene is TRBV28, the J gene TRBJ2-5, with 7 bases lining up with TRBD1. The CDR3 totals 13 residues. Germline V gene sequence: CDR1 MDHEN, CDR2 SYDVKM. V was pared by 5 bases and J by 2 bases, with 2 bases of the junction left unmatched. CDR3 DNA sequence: TGTGCCAGCAGTGAGGGGGCTCAAGAGACCCAGTACTTC. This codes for CASSEGAQETQYF.

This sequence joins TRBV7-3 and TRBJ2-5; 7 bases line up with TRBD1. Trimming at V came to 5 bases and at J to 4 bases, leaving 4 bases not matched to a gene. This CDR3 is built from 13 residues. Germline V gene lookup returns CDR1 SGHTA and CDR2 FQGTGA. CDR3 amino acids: CASSKGARETQYF. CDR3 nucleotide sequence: TGTGCCAGCAGCAAGGGGGCCCGAGAGACCCAGTACTTC.

The CDR3 protein is CASRDRGNTEAFF. The CDR3 nucleotides read TGCGCCAGCAGGGACAGGGGAAACACTGAAGCTTTCTTT. This rearrangement joins TRBV5-1 to TRBJ1-1; 9 bases line up with TRBD1. Germline lookup yields CDR1 SGHRS and CDR2 YFSETQ. The CDR3 is 13 residues long. With 5 bases clipped from V and 2 bases from J, the junction kept 1 base outside the gene matches.

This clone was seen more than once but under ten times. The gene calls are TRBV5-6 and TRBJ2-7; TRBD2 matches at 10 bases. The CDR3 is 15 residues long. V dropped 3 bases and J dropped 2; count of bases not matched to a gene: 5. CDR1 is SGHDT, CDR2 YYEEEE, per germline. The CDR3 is CASSSIAGGPYEQYF. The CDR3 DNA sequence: TGTGCCAGCAGCTCCATAGCGGGAGGCCCCTACGAGCAGTACTTC.

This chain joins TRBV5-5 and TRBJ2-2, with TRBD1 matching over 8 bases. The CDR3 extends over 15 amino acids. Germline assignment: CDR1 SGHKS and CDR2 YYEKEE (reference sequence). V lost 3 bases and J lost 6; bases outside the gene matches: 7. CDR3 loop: CASSWTGNQAGELFF. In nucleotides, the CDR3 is TGTGCCAGCAGCTGGACAGGGAACCAGGCCGGGGAGCTGTTTTTT.

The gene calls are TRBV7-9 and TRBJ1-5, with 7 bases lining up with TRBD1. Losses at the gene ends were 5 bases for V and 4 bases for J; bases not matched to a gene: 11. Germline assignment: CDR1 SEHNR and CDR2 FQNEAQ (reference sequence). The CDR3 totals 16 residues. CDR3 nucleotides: TGTGCCAGCAGCCCGGGACAGACGGCGGAAAATCAGCCCCAGCATTTT. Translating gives CASSPGQTAENQPQHF. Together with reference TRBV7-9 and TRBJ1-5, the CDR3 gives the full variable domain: DTGVSQNPRHKITKRGQNVTFRCDPISEHNRLYWYRQTLGQGPEFLTYFQNEAQLEKSRLLSDRFSAERPKGSFSTLEIQRTEQGDSAMYLCASSPGQTAENQPQHFGDGTRLSIL.

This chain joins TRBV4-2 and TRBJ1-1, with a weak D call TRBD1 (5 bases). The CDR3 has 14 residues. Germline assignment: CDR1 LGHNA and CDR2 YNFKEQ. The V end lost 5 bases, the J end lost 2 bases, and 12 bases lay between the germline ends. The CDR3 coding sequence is TGTGCCAGCAGCGCTCAGGGATACAACACTGAAGCTTTCTTT. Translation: CASSAQGYNTEAFF.

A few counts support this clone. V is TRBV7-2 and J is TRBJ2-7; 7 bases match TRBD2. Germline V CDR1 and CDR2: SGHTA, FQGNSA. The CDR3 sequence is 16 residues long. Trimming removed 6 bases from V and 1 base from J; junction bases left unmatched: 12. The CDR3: CASSYLGSSGSYEQYF. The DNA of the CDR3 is TGTGCCAGCAGTTACCTGGGGTCTAGCGGTTCCTACGAGCAGTACTTC. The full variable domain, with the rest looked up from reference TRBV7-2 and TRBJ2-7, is GAGVSQSPSNKVTEKGKDVELRCDPISGHTALYWYRQSLGQGLEFLIYFQGNSAPDKSGLPSDRFSAERTGGSVSTLTIQRTQQEDSAVYLCASSYLGSSGSYEQYFGPGTRLTVT.